This TCR beta chain was sequenced for a study of CXCR3-negative and CXCR3-positive naive CD8 T cells. With UMI labels, 5' RACE was used to prepare the TRB cDNA libraries. TCRdb reanalyzed the 5' RACE reads and collapses them to one entry per CDR3 protein, without DNA. Recorded for this sample: over 100,000 distinct CDR3 sequences. CDR1 SGHTA and CDR2 FQGTGA come from the germline V gene. The CDR3 contains 18 residues. As regards this clonotype: Antigen specificity is unknown.

Naive CD8+ T cells showed a CD45RO-CCR7+CD27+CD95- phenotype. Study results and caveats: Naive subsets had comparable surface CD5, so TRB CDR3 properties gauged TCR strength. In CXCR3-positive naive cells, the TRB CDR3s were more hydrophobic than in CXCR3-negative naive cells. Both naive subsets showed comparably high diversity, and memory CD8+ cells showed much lower diversity.

The receptor was isolated from a human donor in good health. Some clones in this sample may be carry-over from other donors' samples. The sequenced sample was naive CXCR3- CD8+ T cells from blood. Sample subset: CD45RO-CCR7+CD27+CD95- naive CD8+ T cells lacking CXCR3 (TNR3-). The V gene is TRBV7-3, the J gene TRBJ2-2; without DNA, the TCRdb call of TRBD1 cannot be checked. CDR3 sequence reads: CASSLIAGWRGNTGELFF.